This TCR beta chain was sequenced during a study of T cell repertoires in cytomegalovirus infection. The study's findings and limits: Carriage of CMV together with the relevant HLA was identifiable through cumulative public TCR beta family frequency.

The V and J ends lost 4 bases and 8 bases, in that order; junction bases with no gene match: 10. The CDR3 spans 16 residues. Germline lookup yields CDR1 SGHNT and CDR2 YYREEE (reference sequence). This clonotype was observed a handful of times. Its matching antigen is unknown. MiXCR, run by TCRdb on the reads, gives a single entry per CDR3 protein. The sample yields roughly 500,000 distinct CDR3 sequences, about 33% seen once. The sequence derives from a human donor in good health (CMV status not recorded). Some clones in this sample may be carry-over from other donors' samples. This sequence joins TRBV5-4 and TRBJ2-1, with 12 bases identical to TRBD2. The specimen was cultured PBMCs, collected from culture after CMV antigen stimulation. Here the CDR3 reads CASSLKTSGSIHEQFF. CDR3 coding DNA: TGTGCCAGCAGCCTCAAGACTAGCGGGAGTATACATGAGCAGTTCTTC.